A single sample is the source of the 17 T cell receptor beta chains below, sequenced in a study of shared clonotypes between healthy human individuals. TCRdb keeps only in-frame clones here, not all; method: immunoSEQ multiplex PCR. Of about 1.5 million clones detected, around 97% appear once; the ten largest clones hold more than 0.9%. Sequencing was done on a sample of naive CD4+ T cells sorted from blood. The subset is: CD45RA+ positively selected. The receptors originated from a man aged 25 to 45 in good health.

The chain has TRBV30 and TRBJ2-3; TRBD2 matches 12 bases. Germline V lookup: CDR1 GTSNPN, CDR2 SVGIG (reference sequence). The V gene end was trimmed by 3 bases and the J gene end by 4 bases; junction bases not matched to a gene: 5. CDR3 length: 15 amino acids. CDR3 protein: CAWSPGLAGADTQYF. In nucleotides, the CDR3 is TGTGCCTGGAGCCCGGGACTAGCGGGTGCAGATACGCAGTATTTT.

The V and J genes are TRBV5-1 and TRBJ1-2, with 9 bases that match TRBD1. V shed 5 bases and J 6 bases; nucleotides not matched to a gene: 5. Per germline, CDR1 SGHRS and CDR2 YFSETQ. The CDR3 totals 13 residues. CDR3 region: CASREGQGDGYTF. The CDR3 bases are TGCGCCAGCAGGGAGGGACAGGGTGATGGCTACACCTTC.

The rearrangement uses TRBV6-5 and TRBJ2-3, with D maybe TRBD1 (6 bases). The CDR3 loop spans 16 amino acids. Per germline, CDR1 MNHEY and CDR2 SVGAGI. V lost 0 bases to trimming and J lost 2 bases, with 12 bases between them. The chain's CDR3 is CASSYSGQGLTDTQYF. The CDR3 DNA reads as TGTGCCAGCAGTTACTCGGGGCAGGGGCTCACAGATACGCAGTATTTT.

The rearrangement links TRBV5-4 to TRBJ2-6, with a possible D match to TRBD1 (6 bases). The CDR3 covers 15 residues. V was shortened by 0 bases and J by 5 bases, with 9 bases between the two germline ends. The germline V gene has CDR1 SGHNT and CDR2 YYREEE (reference sequence). CDR3 protein: CASSLAQGRANVLTF. As DNA, the CDR3 is TGTGCCAGCAGCTTGGCTCAGGGGAGGGCCAACGTCCTGACTTTC. The whole variable domain, remainder taken from reference TRBV5-4 and TRBJ2-6, is ETGVTQSPTHLIKTRGQQVTLRCSSQSGHNTVSWYQQALGQGPQFIFQYYREEENGRGNFPPRFSGLQFPNYSSELNVNALELDDSALYLCASSLAQGRANVLTFGAGSRLTVL.

V usage is TRBV6-6 and J usage is TRBJ2-7; D is undetermined. The CDR3 has 14 amino acids. Trimming cost V 0 bases and J 4 bases, with 10 bases left between them. Germline CDR1 and CDR2: MNHNY and SVGAGI (reference sequence). The CDR3 loop reads CASSYSTLEYEQYF. CDR3 sequence (DNA): TGTGCCAGCAGTTACTCGACCTTGGAATACGAGCAGTACTTC.

The chain employs TRBV7-2 and TRBJ2-1; 8 bases match TRBD2. V shed 6 bases and J 3 bases; nucleotides not matched to a gene: 7. Per germline, CDR1 SGHTA and CDR2 FQGNSA. The CDR3 has 15 amino acids. The CDR3 nucleotides are TGTGCCAGCAGTGTACTAGCGGCATTCTACAATGAGCAGTTCTTC. This sequence encodes CASSVLAAFYNEQFF.

V and J are TRBV7-2 and TRBJ2-7; D is unclear. The CDR3 covers 13 residues. The V gene lost 1 base and the J gene lost 4 bases, with 8 bases spanning the gap. Looked up from germline, CDR1 is SGHTA and CDR2 is FQGNSA. CDR3 loop: CASSLEQLYEQYF. The CDR3 region has the DNA TGTGCCAGCAGCTTAGAACAGCTATACGAGCAGTACTTC.

The V and J genes are TRBV18 and TRBJ1-4; D is perhaps TRBD1 (5 bases). The length of the CDR3 is 13 residues. Germline V CDR1 and CDR2: KGHSH, LQKENI. V lost 3 bases and J 4 bases, leaving 6 bases between the germline ends. CDR3 coding DNA: TGTGCCAGCTCACCGACAGATAATGAAAAACTGTTTTTT. This gives the protein CASSPTDNEKLFF.

The gene calls are TRBV18 and TRBJ2-5; 9 bases are a match to TRBD1. Germline values: CDR1 KGHSH, CDR2 LQKENI. V dropped 2 bases and J dropped 1; count of bases not matched to a gene: 2. The length of the CDR3 is 15 residues. CDR3 protein: CASSPRTGVQETQYF. CDR3 DNA sequence: TGTGCCAGCTCACCAAGGACAGGGGTCCAAGAGACCCAGTACTTC.

The chain uses TRBV18 and TRBJ1-2; 7 bases are a match to TRBD1. Germline-derived CDR1 and CDR2 are KGHSH and LQKENI. V dropped 3 bases and J dropped 3; count of bases not matched to a gene: 4. The CDR3 totals 14 residues. CDR3 coding DNA: TGTGCCAGCTCACCCGGGACAGCCTACTATGGCTACACCTTC. The encoded protein is CASSPGTAYYGYTF.

About this clone: In the same sample, other DNA sequences code for this CDR3. The chain has TRBV27 and TRBJ2-5; D ambiguous. The CDR3 runs to 14 residues. Germline CDR1 reads MNHEY; CDR2 reads SMNVEV (reference sequence). The V gene lost 1 base and the J gene lost 2 bases, with 8 bases spanning the gap. The DNA for the CDR3 is TGTGCCAGCAGTTTATTAGGGCAGCAAGAGACCCAGTACTTC. Translation: CASSLLGQQETQYF.

V and J are TRBV11-2 and TRBJ1-2; 9 bases agree with TRBD1. V was pared by 6 bases and J by 4 bases, with 15 bases of the junction left unmatched. There are 17 residues in the CDR3. Germline CDR1 reads SGHAT; CDR2 reads FQNNGV. CDR3 coding DNA: TGTGCCAGCAGGGAAACAGGGGGCCCTATGTTTGGCTATGGCTACACCTTC. This translates into CASRETGGPMFGYGYTF.

The V and J genes are TRBV10-3 and TRBJ2-6; D is ambiguous. This CDR3 has 15 amino acids. Germline V gene sequence: CDR1 ENHRY, CDR2 SYGVKD. V was pared by 10 bases and J by 3 bases, with 16 bases between. The CDR3 DNA sequence: TGTGCCACCAACACGGTAAAGGGTGGGGCCAACGTCCTGACTTTC. Its translation is CATNTVKGGANVLTF.

This clone was recorded only once. The chain recombines TRBV19 with TRBJ1-5; 9 bases are a match to TRBD1. The CDR3 totals 15 residues. Germline values: CDR1 LNHDA, CDR2 SQIVND (reference sequence). With V trimmed by 5 bases and J by 4 bases, 6 bases remained unmatched. The CDR3 is CASSFSDRGNQPQHF. The CDR3 bases are TGTGCCAGTAGTTTCTCGGACAGGGGTAATCAGCCCCAGCATTTT.

The DNA of the CDR3 is TGTGCCAGCTCGGGTTCTGGACCGCCGAATGAAAAACTGTTTTTT. Residues: CASSGSGPPNEKLFF. V gene TRBV27 combines with J gene TRBJ1-4; D gene unclear. Between the trimmed V and J ends, which lost 8 bases and 5 bases, there was a span of 18 bases. CDR1 is MNHEY and CDR2 is SMNVEV in the germline V gene (reference sequence). The CDR3 loop spans 15 amino acids.

The chain links TRBV6-1 to TRBJ2-7; D call uncertain. The V end was cut by 3 bases, the J end by 4 bases, with 13 bases between. Germline V CDR1 and CDR2: MNHNS, SASEGT. The CDR3 length is 14 residues. In DNA form, the CDR3 reads TGTGCCAGCAGTGAGAGTTTCAGAATATACGAGCAGTACTTC. Its protein is CASSESFRIYEQYF.

The V call is TRBV6-5, the J call TRBJ2-1; tentatively, D is TRBD1 (7 bases). Looked up from germline, CDR1 is MNHEY and CDR2 is SVGAGI. The CDR3 loop spans 15 amino acids. V was clipped by 6 bases and J by 5 bases, with 17 bases between them. CDR3 protein: CASRPLGRGDNEQFF. In DNA form, the CDR3 reads TGTGCCAGCAGACCCCTGGGCAGGGGGGACAATGAGCAGTTCTTC.